Listed below are T cell receptor beta chains from one sample, sequenced in a study of blood T cell repertoires in COVID-19. The table came from immunoSEQ multiplex PCR; TCRdb's copy has only in-frame clones and leaves some out. The table records about 200,000 clones, over 80% of them present only once. The sequencing input was peripheral blood. The receptors stem from a man in his 60s with COVID-19, enrolled during active disease. Each CDR3 is given with its conserved first and last residue. Each record gives: CDR3 protein, V gene, clone size. Where a row states a size, it is once, few, many or the class of an expanded clone; other rows omit it.

CASSPKTGAKTYGYTF,TRBV4-3,.
CAWSNRGREPQHF,TRBV30,.
CASSLRTGMNTEAFF,TRBV3-1/TRBV3-2,.
CASSLQGRQETQYF,TRBV5-4,.
CASSGGGGQPQHF,TRBV10-1,.
CASSVDGGISDTQYF,TRBV9,.
CASSERTGGIPGELFF,TRBV2,.
CASSRDGQGSTEAFF,TRBV11-2,.
CATSDTTGLNQPQHF,TRBV24-1,.
CASSSTGTSSYEQYF,TRBV5-1,once
CASSPPGSGSYEQYF,TRBV28,.
CASSLALRNLAYEQYF,TRBV7-2,once